The clone carrying this T cell receptor (beta chain) came up a few times. This entry belongs to a study of blood T cells in healthy people across ages. A second PCR of about 6 to 11 cycles used a sample-barcoded 5' primer and a J-beta primer mix. One entry per CDR3 protein, called by TCRdb with MiXCR from the 5' RACE reads. The sample holds under 2 million distinct CDR3 sequences, about 35% seen once. CDR1 is DFQATT, CDR2 SNEGSKA, per germline (reference sequence). Trimming left V 6 bases short and J 7 bases short, with 13 bases between. The CDR3 runs 12 residues. The people who gave samples were healthy Caucasians from Russia, aged about 6 to 100. Donors gave roughly 10 milliliters of peripheral blood apiece.

The sequenced material came from blood. V usage is TRBV20-1 and J usage is TRBJ2-1; D unresolved. The sequence derives from a woman aged 30 to 39 in good health. CDR3 bases: TGCAGTGCAGAGGACCACGGGAATGAGCAGTTCTTC. Its translation is CSAEDHGNEQFF.